The clone carrying this T cell receptor beta chain was counted between two and nine times. The antigen remains undetermined. Germline-derived CDR1 and CDR2 are SNHLY and FYNNEI. The CDR3 sequence is 15 residues long. V lost 5 bases and J 1 base, leaving 9 bases between the germline ends. The data are from a study of T cell responses to AZD1222 COVID-19 vaccine. Using immunoSEQ multiplex PCR, the repertoire was profiled, and TCRdb retains in-frame clones only, with some absent. The profile shows 200,000 or so clones, about 86% of them singletons. Study observations and caveats: White British ancestry dominated among donors, who included more females, and clonal diversity was possibly underestimated.

Material: peripheral blood, obtained on day 0 of AZD1222 vaccination. The chain carries TRBV2 and TRBJ2-6; D not certain. The source is an adult in good health. The DNA of the CDR3 is TGTGCCAGCAGTTTTGACGGATCTGGGGCCAACGTCCTGACTTTC. Residues: CASSFDGSGANVLTF. Supplemented by reference TRBV2 and TRBJ2-6, the full variable domain reads EPEVTQTPSHQVTQMGQEVILRCVPISNHLYFYWYRQILGQKVEFLVSFYNNEISEKSEIFDDQFSVERPDGSNFTLKIRSTKLEDSAMYFCASSFDGSGANVLTFGAGSRLTVL.